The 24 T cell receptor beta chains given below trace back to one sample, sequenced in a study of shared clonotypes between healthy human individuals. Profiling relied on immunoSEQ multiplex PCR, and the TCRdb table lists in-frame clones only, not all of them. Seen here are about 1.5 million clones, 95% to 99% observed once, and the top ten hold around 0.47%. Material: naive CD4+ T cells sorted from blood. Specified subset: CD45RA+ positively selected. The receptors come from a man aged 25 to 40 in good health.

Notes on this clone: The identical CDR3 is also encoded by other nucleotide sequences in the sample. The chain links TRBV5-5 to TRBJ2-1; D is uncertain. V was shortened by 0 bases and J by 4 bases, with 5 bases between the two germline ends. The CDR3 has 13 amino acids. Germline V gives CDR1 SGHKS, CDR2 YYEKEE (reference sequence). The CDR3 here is CASSLGPYNEQFF. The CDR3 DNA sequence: TGTGCCAGCAGCTTGGGCCCATACAATGAGCAGTTCTTC. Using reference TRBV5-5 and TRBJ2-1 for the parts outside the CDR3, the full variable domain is DAGVTQSPTHLIKTRGQQVTLRCSPISGHKSVSWYQQVLGQGPQFIFQYYEKEERGRGNFPDRFSARQFPNYSSELNVNALLLGDSALYLCASSLGPYNEQFFGPGTRLTVL.

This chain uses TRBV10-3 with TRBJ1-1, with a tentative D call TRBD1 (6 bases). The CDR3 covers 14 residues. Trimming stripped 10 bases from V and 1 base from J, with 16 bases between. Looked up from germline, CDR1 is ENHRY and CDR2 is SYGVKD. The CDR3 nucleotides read TGTGCCACCAAAGAACAGGGAGGGAACACTGAAGCTTTCTTT. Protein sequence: CATKEQGGNTEAFF.

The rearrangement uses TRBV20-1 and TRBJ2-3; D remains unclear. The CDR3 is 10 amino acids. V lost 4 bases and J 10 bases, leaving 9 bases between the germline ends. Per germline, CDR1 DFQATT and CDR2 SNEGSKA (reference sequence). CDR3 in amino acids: CSANPLAQYF. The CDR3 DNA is TGCAGTGCTAACCCTCTAGCGCAGTATTTT.

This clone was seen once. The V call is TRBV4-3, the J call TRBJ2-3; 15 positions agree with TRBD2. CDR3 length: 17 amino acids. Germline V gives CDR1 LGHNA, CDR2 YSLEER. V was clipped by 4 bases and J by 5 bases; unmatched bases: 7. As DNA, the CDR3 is TGCGCCAGCAGCCGGGGTGGGACTAGCGGGAGGATAGATACGCAGTATTTT. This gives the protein CASSRGGTSGRIDTQYF.

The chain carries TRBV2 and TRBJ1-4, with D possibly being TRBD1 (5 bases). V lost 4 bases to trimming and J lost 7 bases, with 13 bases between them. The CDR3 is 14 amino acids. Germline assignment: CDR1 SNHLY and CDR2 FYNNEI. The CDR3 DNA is TGTGCCAGCAGTGTAGGCAGGGCCGGTGAAAAACTGTTTTTT. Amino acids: CASSVGRAGEKLFF.

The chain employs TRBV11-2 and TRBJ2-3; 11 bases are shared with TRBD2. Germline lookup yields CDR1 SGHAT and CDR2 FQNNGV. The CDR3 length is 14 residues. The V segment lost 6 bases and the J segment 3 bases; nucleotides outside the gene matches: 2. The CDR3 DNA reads TGTGCCAGCAGTCCTAGCGGGGGGACAGATACGCAGTATTTT. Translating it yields CASSPSGGTDTQYF.

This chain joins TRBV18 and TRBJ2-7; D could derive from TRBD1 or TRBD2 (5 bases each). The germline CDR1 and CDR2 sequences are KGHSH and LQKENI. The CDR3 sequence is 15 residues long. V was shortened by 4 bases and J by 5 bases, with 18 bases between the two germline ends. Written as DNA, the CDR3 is TGTGCCAGCTCACGGACCGGGACGGCTGAAAACGAGCAGTACTTC. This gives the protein CASSRTGTAENEQYF.

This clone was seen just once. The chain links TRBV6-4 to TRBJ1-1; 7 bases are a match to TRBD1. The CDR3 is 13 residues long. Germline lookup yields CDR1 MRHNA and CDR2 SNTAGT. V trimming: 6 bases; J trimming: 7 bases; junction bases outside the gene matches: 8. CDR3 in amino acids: CASRPTGTSEAFF. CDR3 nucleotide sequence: TGTGCCAGCAGACCGACAGGGACGAGTGAAGCTTTCTTT.

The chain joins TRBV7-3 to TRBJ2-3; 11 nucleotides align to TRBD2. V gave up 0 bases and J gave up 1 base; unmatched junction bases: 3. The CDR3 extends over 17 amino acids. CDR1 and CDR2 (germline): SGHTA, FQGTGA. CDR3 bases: TGTGCCAGCAGCTTAACACCGGGACTAGCGGGCACAGATACGCAGTATTTT. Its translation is CASSLTPGLAGTDTQYF. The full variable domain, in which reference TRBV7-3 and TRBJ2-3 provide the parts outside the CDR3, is GAGVSQTPSNKVTEKGKYVELRCDPISGHTALYWYRQSLGQGPEFLIYFQGTGAADDSGLPNDRFFAVRPEGSVSTLKIQRTERGDSAVYLCASSLTPGLAGTDTQYFGPGTRLTVL.

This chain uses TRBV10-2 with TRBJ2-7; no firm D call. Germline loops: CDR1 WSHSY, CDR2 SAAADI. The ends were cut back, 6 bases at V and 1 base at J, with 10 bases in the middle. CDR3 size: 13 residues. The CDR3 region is CASRKTDSYEQYF. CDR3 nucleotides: TGCGCCAGCAGAAAGACTGATTCCTACGAGCAGTACTTC.

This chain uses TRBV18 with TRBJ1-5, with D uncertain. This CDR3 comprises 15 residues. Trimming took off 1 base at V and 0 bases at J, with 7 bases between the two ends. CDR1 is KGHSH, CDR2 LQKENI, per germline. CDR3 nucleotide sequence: TGTGCCAGCTCACCACAGCACGTTAGCAATCAGCCCCAGCATTTT. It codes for CASSPQHVSNQPQHF. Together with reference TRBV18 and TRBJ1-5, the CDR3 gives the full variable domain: NAGVMQNPRHLVRRRGQEARLRCSPMKGHSHVYWYRQLPEEGLKFMVYLQKENIIDESGMPKERFSAEFPKEGPSILRIQQVVRGDSAAYFCASSPQHVSNQPQHFGDGTRLSIL.

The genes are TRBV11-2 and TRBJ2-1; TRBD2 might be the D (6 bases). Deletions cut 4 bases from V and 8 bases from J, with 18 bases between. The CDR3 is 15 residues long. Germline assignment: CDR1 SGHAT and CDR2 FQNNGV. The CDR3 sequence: CASSSPSVLADEQFF. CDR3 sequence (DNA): TGTGCCAGCAGCTCCCCATCGGTACTAGCCGATGAGCAGTTCTTC.

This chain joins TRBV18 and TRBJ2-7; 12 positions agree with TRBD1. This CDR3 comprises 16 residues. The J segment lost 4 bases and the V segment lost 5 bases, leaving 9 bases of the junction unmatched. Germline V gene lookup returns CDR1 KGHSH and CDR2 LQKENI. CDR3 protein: CASSATGTGGRYEQYF. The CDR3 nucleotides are TGTGCCAGCTCAGCAACCGGGACAGGGGGCCGATACGAGCAGTACTTC.

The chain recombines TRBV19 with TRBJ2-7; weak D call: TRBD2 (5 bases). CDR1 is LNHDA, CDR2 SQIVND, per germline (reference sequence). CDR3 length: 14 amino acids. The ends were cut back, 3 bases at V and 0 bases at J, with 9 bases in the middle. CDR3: CASSIRRSSYEQYF. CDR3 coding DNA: TGTGCCAGTAGTATCAGGAGGTCCTCCTACGAGCAGTACTTC. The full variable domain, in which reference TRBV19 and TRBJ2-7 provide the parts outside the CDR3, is DGGITQSPKYLFRKEGQNVTLSCEQNLNHDAMYWYRQDPGQGLRLIYYSQIVNDFQKGDIAEGYSVSREKKESFPLTVTSAQKNPTAFYLCASSIRRSSYEQYFGPGTRLTVT.

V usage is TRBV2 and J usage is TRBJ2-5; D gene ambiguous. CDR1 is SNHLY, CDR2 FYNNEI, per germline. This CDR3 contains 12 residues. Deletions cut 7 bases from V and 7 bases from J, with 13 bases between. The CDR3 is CASTPDPATQYF. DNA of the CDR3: TGTGCCAGCACCCCGGACCCGGCGACCCAGTACTTC.

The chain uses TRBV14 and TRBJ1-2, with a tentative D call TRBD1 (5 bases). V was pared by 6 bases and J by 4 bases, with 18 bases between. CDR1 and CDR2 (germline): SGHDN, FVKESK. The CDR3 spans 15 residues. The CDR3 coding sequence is TGTGCCAGCAGAAACAGCGGGGGGTCGGGCTATGGCTACACCTTC. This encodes CASRNSGGSGYGYTF.

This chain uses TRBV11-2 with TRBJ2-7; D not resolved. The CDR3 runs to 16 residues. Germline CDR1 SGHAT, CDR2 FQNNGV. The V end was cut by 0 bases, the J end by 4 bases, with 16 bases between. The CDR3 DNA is TGTGCCAGCAGCTTAGATCTCCCCCGGGTTGGGTACGAGCAGTACTTC. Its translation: CASSLDLPRVGYEQYF.

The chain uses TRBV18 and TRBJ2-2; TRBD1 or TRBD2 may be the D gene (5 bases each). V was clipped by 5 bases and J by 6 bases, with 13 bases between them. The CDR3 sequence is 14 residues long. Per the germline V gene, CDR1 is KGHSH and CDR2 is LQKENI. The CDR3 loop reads CASSNSRGAGELFF. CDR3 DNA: TGTGCCAGCTCAAATAGTAGGGGAGCCGGGGAGCTGTTTTTT.

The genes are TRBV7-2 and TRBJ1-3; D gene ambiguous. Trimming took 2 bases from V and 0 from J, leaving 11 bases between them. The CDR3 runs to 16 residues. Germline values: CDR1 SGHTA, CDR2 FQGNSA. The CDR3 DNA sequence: TGTGCCAGCAGCTTAAAAGTATCACTCTCTGGAAACACCATATATTTT. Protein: CASSLKVSLSGNTIYF.

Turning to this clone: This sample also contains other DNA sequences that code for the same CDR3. This CDR3 is CASSPLGGGGTDTQYF. CDR3 coding DNA: TGTGCCAGCTCACCACTCGGAGGTGGGGGCACAGATACGCAGTATTTT. The V and J genes are TRBV18 and TRBJ2-3, with D possibly TRBD2 on 5 matching bases. Germline V gene lookup returns CDR1 KGHSH and CDR2 LQKENI. Trimming removed 1 base at V and 1 base at J, with 12 bases between. The CDR3 loop spans 16 amino acids.

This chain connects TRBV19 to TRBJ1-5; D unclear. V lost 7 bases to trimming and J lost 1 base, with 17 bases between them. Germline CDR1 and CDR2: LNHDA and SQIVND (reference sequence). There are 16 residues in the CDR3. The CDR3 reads CASNDQTRGSNQPQHF. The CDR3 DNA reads TGTGCCAGTAATGACCAGACGAGAGGGAGCAATCAGCCCCAGCATTTT.

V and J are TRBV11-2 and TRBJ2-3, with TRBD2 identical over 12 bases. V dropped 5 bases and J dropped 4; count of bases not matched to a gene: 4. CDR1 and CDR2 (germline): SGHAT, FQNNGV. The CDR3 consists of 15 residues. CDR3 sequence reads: CASSLRLAGADTQYF. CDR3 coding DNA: TGTGCCAGCAGCCTTAGACTAGCGGGAGCAGATACGCAGTATTTT.

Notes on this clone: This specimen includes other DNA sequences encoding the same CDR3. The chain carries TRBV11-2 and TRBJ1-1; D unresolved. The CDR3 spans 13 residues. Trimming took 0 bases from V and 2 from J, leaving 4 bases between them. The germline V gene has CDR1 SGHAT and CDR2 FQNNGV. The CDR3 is CASSLDYNTEAFF. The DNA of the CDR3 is TGTGCCAGCAGCTTAGATTACAACACTGAAGCTTTCTTT. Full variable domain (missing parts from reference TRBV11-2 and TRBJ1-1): EAGVAQSPRYKIIEKRQSVAFWCNPISGHATLYWYQQILGQGPKLLIQFQNNGVVDDSQLPKDRFSAERLKGVDSTLKIQPAKLEDSAVYLCASSLDYNTEAFFGQGTRLTVV.

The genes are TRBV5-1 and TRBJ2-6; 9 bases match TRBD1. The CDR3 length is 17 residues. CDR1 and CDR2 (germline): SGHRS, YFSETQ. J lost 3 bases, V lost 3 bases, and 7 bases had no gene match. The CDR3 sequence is CASSYRTGDNGANVLTF. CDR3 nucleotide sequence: TGCGCCAGCAGCTACCGGACAGGGGACAATGGGGCCAACGTCCTGACTTTC.